This is a list of T cell receptor beta chains from one sample in a study of T cells expressing NK-cell markers. TCRdb derives one entry per CDR3 protein from the 5' RACE reads, leaving out DNA. This table holds a few hundred thousand distinct CDR3 sequences. The material sequenced was blood T cells: a sorted CD56 or NKG2C T cell subset, CD4+ or CD8+ T cells, or bulk PBMC T cells (not recorded which). Receptors were obtained from a man between 18 and 69 years old in good health. Both conserved end residues are part of each CDR3. Each record gives: J gene, V gene, CDR3 protein.

j_gene: TRBJ1-5; v_gene: TRBV5-5; CDR3aa: CASSLSRGRQPQHF
j_gene: TRBJ2-2; v_gene: TRBV28; CDR3aa: CASSPPGLRTGELFF
j_gene: TRBJ2-7; v_gene: TRBV6-5; CDR3aa: CASSYTRLAGVPYEQYF
j_gene: TRBJ2-1; v_gene: TRBV2; CDR3aa: CASQTEGSYNEQFF
j_gene: TRBJ2-5; v_gene: TRBV10-3; CDR3aa: CAITDTGEQETQYF
j_gene: TRBJ2-1; v_gene: TRBV24-1; CDR3aa: CATSGSGGTGSALGEQFF
j_gene: TRBJ2-3; v_gene: TRBV4-1; CDR3aa: CASSHGPPGTDTQYF
j_gene: TRBJ1-2; v_gene: TRBV10-2; CDR3aa: CASKLGGAGWGYTF
j_gene: TRBJ2-3; v_gene: TRBV28; CDR3aa: CASSILAGGRTDTQYF
j_gene: TRBJ2-1; v_gene: TRBV20-1; CDR3aa: CSARGLRTSGALDNEQFF
j_gene: TRBJ1-5; v_gene: TRBV11-2; CDR3aa: CASSLGSGPAYSNQPQHF
j_gene: TRBJ1-2; v_gene: TRBV5-1; CDR3aa: CASSLRASDRYGYTF
j_gene: TRBJ1-5; v_gene: TRBV12-3/TRBV12-4; CDR3aa: CASSLGGASNQPQHF
j_gene: TRBJ2-2; v_gene: TRBV14; CDR3aa: CASRRTSPRTGRTGELFF
j_gene: TRBJ2-3; v_gene: TRBV5-7; CDR3aa: CASSWGLAASTDTQYF
j_gene: TRBJ2-7; v_gene: TRBV19; CDR3aa: CASKGQLPYEQYF
j_gene: TRBJ2-1; v_gene: TRBV12-3/TRBV12-4; CDR3aa: CASSPADRGDEQFF
j_gene: TRBJ2-3; v_gene: TRBV6-5; CDR3aa: CASSYSTSGGITDTQYF
j_gene: TRBJ2-5; v_gene: TRBV14; CDR3aa: CASSQGATYQETQYF
j_gene: TRBJ1-2; v_gene: TRBV19; CDR3aa: CASSPTGGYYYGYTF
j_gene: TRBJ1-6; v_gene: TRBV12-3/TRBV12-4; CDR3aa: CASSLAAGGQSPLHF
j_gene: TRBJ2-7; v_gene: TRBV7-2; CDR3aa: CASSLVGDYEQYF
j_gene: TRBJ2-2; v_gene: TRBV7-2; CDR3aa: CASRETSGGLNTGELFF